This entry features one T cell receptor (beta chain) sequence. Its target is not known. The V and J ends lost 1 base and 0 bases respectively, with 11 bases between them. The germline CDR1 and CDR2 sequences are SGHTA and FQGNSA. The CDR3 loop spans 16 amino acids. The data derive from a study of neoadjuvant nivolumab and ipilimumab in lung cancer. Sequencing used immunoSEQ multiplex PCR; TCRdb keeps in-frame clones, though not all of them. The data contain more than 15,000 clones, 79% of them seen just once; the ten biggest clones take up 9%. General study points: Only a single major-pathologic-response sample was available for clonality analysis. TCR richness and clonality were higher in tumors than adjacent uninvolved lung.

The TCR was taken from an adult with non-small cell lung cancer. The input for sequencing was tumor tissue, taken after neoadjuvant nivolumab, alone or with ipilimumab, at or shortly before surgery. The V call is TRBV7-2, the J call TRBJ2-3; unclear D gene. CDR3 protein: CASSLGTAPSTDTQYF. The CDR3, as DNA: TGTGCCAGCAGCTTAGGGACGGCCCCTAGCACAGATACGCAGTATTTT.